The T cell receptor (beta chain) under discussion was sequenced for a study of glioma-infiltrating T cells after dendritic cell vaccination. Per the germline V gene, CDR1 is LNHDA and CDR2 is SQIVND (reference sequence). The CDR3 runs to 14 residues. The J segment lost 5 bases and the V segment lost 3 bases, leaving 3 bases of the junction unmatched. This clone was seen a single time. The time point here: after dendritic cell vaccination, including at tumor progression/relapse. Repertoires were generated with immunoSEQ multiplex PCR, while TCRdb's copy carries only in-frame clones and drops some. Here the sample spans 110,000 or so clones, about 90% being singletons.

The sequencing used blood, collected after dendritic cell vaccination. The rearrangement joins TRBV19 to TRBJ1-2, with TRBD1 identical over 10 bases. The clonotype originates from a human donor with glioblastoma. In DNA, the CDR3 is TGTGCCAGTAGTATGGGGACAGGGGATTATGGCTACACCTTC. Translating it yields CASSMGTGDYGYTF.